This TCR beta chain was captured in a study of T cells after yellow fever vaccination. The authors made TCR cDNA by 5'RACE template switching, adding a universal primer site and UMIs. TCRdb re-analysed the 5' RACE reads in MiXCR, keeping a single row per CDR3 protein. The sample shows under 350,000 distinct CDR3 sequences, over 3.5% of them seen only once. This CDR3 has 16 amino acids. The germline V gene has CDR1 SGHRS and CDR2 YFSETQ. Details on this clonotype: This may be a read error, as it is one base from a much larger clone.

This TCR was sampled from a young man who received the YFV17D yellow fever vaccine. The chain uses TRBV5-1 and TRBJ1-4, with 9 bases identical to TRBD1. The starting material was PBMCs, obtained 5 days after the yellow fever booster vaccination. CDR3 in amino acids: CASSPTAGTGNGKLIF. CDR3 in DNA: TGCGCCAGCAGCCCCACCGCCGGGACAGGGAATGGAAAACTGATTTTT.